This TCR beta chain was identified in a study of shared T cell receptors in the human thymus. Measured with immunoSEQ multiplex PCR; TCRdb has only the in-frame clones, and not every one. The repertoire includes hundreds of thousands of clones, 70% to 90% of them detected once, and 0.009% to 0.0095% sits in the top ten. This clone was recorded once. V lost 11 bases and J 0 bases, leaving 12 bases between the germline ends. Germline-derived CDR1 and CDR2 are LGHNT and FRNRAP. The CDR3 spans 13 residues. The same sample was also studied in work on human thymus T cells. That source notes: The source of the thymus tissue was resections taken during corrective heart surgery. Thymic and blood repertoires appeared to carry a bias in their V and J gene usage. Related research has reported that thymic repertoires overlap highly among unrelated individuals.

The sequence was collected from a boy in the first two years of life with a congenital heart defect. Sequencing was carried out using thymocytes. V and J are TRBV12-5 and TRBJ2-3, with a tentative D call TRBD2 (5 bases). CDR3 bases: TGTGCTTGGCCCGAGGGAAGCACAGATACGCAGTATTTT. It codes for CAWPEGSTDTQYF.